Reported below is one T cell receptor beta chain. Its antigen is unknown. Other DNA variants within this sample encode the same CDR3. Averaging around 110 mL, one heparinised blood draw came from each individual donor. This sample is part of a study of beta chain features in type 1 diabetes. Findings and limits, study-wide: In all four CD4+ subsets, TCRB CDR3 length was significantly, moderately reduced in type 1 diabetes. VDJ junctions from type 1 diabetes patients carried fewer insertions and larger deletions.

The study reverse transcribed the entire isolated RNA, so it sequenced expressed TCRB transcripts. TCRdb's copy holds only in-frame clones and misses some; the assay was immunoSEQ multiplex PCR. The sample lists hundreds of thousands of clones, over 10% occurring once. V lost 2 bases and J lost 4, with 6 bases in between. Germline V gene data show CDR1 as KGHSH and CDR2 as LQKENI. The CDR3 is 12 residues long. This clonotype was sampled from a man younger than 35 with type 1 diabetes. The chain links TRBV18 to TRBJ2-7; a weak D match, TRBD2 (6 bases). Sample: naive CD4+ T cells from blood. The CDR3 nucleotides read TGTGCCAGCTCACCAGGAGGGTACGAGCAGTACTTC. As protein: CASSPGGYEQYF.